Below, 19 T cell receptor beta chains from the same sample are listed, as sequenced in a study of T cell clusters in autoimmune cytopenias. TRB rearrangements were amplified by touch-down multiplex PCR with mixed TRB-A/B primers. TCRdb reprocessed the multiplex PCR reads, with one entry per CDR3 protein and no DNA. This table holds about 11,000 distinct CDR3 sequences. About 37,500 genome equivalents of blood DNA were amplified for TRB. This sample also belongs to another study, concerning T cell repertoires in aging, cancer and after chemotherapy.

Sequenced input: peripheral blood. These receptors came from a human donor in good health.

CDR3 protein: CSARIFSGANVLTF. The chain uses TRBV20-1 and TRBJ2-6. CDR1 and CDR2 (germline): DFQATT, SNEGSKA (reference sequence). The CDR3 spans 14 residues.

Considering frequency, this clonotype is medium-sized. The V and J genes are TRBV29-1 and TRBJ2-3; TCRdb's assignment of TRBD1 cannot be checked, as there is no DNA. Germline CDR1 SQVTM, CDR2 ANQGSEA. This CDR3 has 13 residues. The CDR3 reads CSASGKSSDTQYF.

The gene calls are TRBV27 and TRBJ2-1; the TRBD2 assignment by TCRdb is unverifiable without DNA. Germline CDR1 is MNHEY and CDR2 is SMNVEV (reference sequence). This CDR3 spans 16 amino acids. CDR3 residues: CASSPRGLAGANEQFF.

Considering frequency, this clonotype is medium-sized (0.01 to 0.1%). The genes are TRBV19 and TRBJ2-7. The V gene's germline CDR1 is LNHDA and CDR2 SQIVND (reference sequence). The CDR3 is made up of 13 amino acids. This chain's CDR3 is CASSILPSYEQYF.

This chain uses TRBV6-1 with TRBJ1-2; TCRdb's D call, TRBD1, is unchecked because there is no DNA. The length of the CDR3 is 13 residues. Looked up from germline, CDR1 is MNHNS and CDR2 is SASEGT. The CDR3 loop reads CASSESARGGYTF.

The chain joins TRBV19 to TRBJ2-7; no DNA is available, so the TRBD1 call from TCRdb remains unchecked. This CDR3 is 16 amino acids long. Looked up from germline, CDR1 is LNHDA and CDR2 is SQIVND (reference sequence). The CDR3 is CASRPGQGALRGEQYF.

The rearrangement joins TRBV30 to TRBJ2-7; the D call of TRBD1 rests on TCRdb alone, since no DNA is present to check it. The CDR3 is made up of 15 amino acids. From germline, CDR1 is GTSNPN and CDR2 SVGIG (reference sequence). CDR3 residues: CAWGRGGAYSYEQYF.

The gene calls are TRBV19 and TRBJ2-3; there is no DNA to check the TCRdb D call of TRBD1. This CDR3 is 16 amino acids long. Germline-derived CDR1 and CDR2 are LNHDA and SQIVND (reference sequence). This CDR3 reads CASTPAWTRSTDTQYF. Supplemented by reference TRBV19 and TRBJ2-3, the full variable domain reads DGGITQSPKYLFRKEGQNVTLSCEQNLNHDAMYWYRQDPGQGLRLIYYSQIVNDFQKGDIAEGYSVSREKKESFPLTVTSAQKNPTAFYLCASTPAWTRSTDTQYFGPGTRLTVL.

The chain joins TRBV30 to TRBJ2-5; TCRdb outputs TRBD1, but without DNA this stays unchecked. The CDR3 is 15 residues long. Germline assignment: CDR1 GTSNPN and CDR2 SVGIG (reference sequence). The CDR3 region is CAWSGGQGLQETQYF.

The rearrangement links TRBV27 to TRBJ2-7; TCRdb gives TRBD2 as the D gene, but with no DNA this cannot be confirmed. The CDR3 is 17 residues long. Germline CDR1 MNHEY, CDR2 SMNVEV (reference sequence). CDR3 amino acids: CATRQDGYPLNPYEQYF.

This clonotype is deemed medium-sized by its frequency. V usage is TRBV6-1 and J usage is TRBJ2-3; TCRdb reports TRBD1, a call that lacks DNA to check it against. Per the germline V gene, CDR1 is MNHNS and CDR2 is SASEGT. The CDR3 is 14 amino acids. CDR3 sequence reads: CASSEGQGSDTQYF.

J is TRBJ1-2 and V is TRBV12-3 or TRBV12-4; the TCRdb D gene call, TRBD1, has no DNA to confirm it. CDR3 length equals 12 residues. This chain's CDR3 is CASSGQGNWGTF.

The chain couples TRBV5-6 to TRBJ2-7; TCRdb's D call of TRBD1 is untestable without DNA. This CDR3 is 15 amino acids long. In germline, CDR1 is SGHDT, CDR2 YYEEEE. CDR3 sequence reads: CASSSAGGSAYEQYF.

CDR3 protein: CASSLSLLQETQYF. The V call is TRBV5-6, the J call TRBJ2-5. This CDR3 has 14 amino acids. In germline, CDR1 is SGHDT, CDR2 YYEEEE.

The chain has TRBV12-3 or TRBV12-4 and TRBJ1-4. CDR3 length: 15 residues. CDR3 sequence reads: CASSRDFPTNEKLFF.

The chain's CDR3 is CSVVGTATFWGYTF. V usage is TRBV29-1 and J usage is TRBJ1-2; TCRdb's D gene call, TRBD1, goes unchecked for lack of DNA. CDR1 and CDR2 (germline): SQVTM, ANQGSEA. This CDR3 spans 14 amino acids.

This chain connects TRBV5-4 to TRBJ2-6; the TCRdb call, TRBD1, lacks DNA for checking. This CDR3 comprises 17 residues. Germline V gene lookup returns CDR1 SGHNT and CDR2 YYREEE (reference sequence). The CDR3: CASSPGTLFSGANVLTF.

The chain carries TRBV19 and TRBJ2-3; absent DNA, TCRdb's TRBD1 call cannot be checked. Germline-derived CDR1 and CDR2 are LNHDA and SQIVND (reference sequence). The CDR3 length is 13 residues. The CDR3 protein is CASSNRGTDTQYF.

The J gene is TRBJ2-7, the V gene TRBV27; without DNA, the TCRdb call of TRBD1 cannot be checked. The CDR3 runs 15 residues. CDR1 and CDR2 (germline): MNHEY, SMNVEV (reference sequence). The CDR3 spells CASSFVTGANYEQYF.